This T cell receptor (beta chain) emerged from a study of T cells after posttransplantation cyclophosphamide (dated by TCRdb to about 2016). Regarding the complete study: T cell repertoire reconstitution was tracked by TRB sequencing after myeloablative bone marrow transplantation in which posttransplantation cyclophosphamide was used as GVHD prophylaxis. Antigen receptor sequencing covered samples from some 35 PTCy-treated patients and 16 of their related bone marrow donors. TRB sequencing was performed on blood from all 35 or so PTCy patients with 1-year posttransplant specimens. In 3 patients, TRB sequencing was also performed on up to about 3 more blood samples taken 2 to 5.2 years after transplant, and in 4 patients, pretransplant blood was also TRB-sequenced. Because TRA and TRB clonality correlated tightly in eight or nine samples, later TCR analyses were limited to TRB. Public TRB sequences were searched against a database of over 3,500 sequences associated with responses to pathogens, tumor antigens, self-antigens and alloantigens. Study-wide conclusions, independent of this receptor: Across approximately 45 patients, recipient CMV seropositivity and CMV reactivation were highly associated with TRB clonality; PTCy diversity was similar to CNI/methotrexate controls. Donor-recipient similarity was low at 1-2 months but rose over the first year, and later blood repertoires were often dominated by donor CD8+ memory clones. The TRB repertoires of T cells infiltrating skin or GI tract showed only limited overlap with the TRB repertoires of T cells in blood.

TRB sequencing was run on genomic DNA with either the immunoSEQ assay at survey resolution or the hsTCRB kit. The original methods were these. Initial read processing used immunoSEQ software, and repertoire analyses used the LymphoSeq R package. Clonality was computed as 1 minus normalized Shannon entropy; Gini coefficient was also calculated for each TRB dataset. Phenotypes of unsorted samples were inferred by mapping TRB sequences from sorted subsets of the recipient or donor onto the same recipient's unsorted samples. TCRdb mirrors the immuneACCESS table, restricted to in-frame sequences. Some clones are absent from its copies; in checked studies, under half trace to an unresolved V gene, and the reason for the others is unknown. The DNA gave D and trimming, while V, J and clone size come from that table. The sample table records some 11,000 clones; around 86% of these occur just once. The leading ten clones occupy 25% to 30% of the sample.

This clone has a handful of counts. No cognate antigen has been identified for it. No base qualities exist here, and no much larger clone lies one base off it. This specimen's treatment or condition label, per the study, means: high-dose cyclophosphamide on days +3 and +4 as single-agent GVHD prophylaxis. Busulfan and fludarabine conditioning, a related or unrelated marrow graft, and cyclophosphamide on days +3 and +4 were given to PTCy patients. PTCy-treated patients were drawn from a prospective multi-institutional clinical trial. Peripheral blood and bone marrow mononuclear cells were isolated by Ficoll-Hypaque density centrifugation and cryopreserved. CD4+ and CD8+ T cells, including naive and memory subsets, were sorted by FACS using a FACSAria II. Sequenced here: CD4+ T cells sorted from PBMCs, sampled after allogeneic stem cell transplant with posttransplant cyclophosphamide. This receptor was identified in a male patient younger than 45 who received an allogeneic stem cell transplant from a related donor, was CMV-positive, and had acute GVHD only. Post transplant, some T cells may arise from the graft donor.

CDR3 sequence: CASSQERALGADTQYF. The DNA sequence follows: TGCGCCAGCAGCCAAGAACGTGCACTAGGAGCAGATACGCAGTATTTT. The rearrangement joined TRBV4-3 to TRBJ2-3, and TRBD2 may be the D gene, going by 5 matching bases. The CDR3 sequence holds 16 residues, the cysteine and phenylalanine included. The read is trimmed to its CDR3 DNA, 48 bases read in frame from base 1. CDR1 and CDR2 are drawn from the germline V gene: LGHNA, YSLEER. V drops 0 bases and J drops 4 bases, leaving 14 bases in between.